This T cell receptor (beta chain) was documented in a study of cytomegalovirus exposure and HLA in healthy donors. Study-wide findings and caveats: Rare TCR sequences dominated, though some public TCRs recurred in many donors. As a later analysis revealed, the rate of TCR association differed by HLA locus, with DRB1 most and HLA-C fewest. Several top significant clusters appeared, in a later analysis, to be linked to common viral pathogens.

Details on this clone: Antigen specificity is unknown.

In germline, CDR1 is SGHVS, CDR2 FNYEAQ. V lost 4 bases and J lost 8, with 15 bases in between. This CDR3 is built from 13 residues. A multiplex PCR was run with 60 Vbeta primers and 13 Jbeta primers. Libraries were prepared by immunoSEQ multiplex PCR; TCRdb keeps only in-frame clonotypes and omits some of them. The profile covers around 200,000 clones, with roughly four fifths appearing a single time and 1.5% to 2% taken by the ten largest. The sequence came from a man aged 25 to 45 in good health and CMV-seronegative. What was sequenced was PBMCs. The chain is built from TRBV7-6 and TRBJ2-7; a possible D gene is TRBD1 (6 bases). CDR3 in DNA: TGTGCCAGCAGCTCGACAGGTGGCTCCCAGCAGTACTTC. It specifies CASSSTGGSQQYF.